The rows below give T cell receptor beta chains drawn from one sample of a study of regulatory T cells in long-lasting Graves disease. MiXCR was run by TCRdb on the multiplex PCR reads, yielding one entry per CDR3 protein. The data hold 550,000 to 650,000 distinct CDR3 sequences, with 15% to 20% observed a single time. These data also formed part of another study, on T cells in Graves' hyperthyroidism and ophthalmopathy.

The specimen was peripheral blood mononuclear cells (PBMCs), collected at new diagnosis, from a patient treated with antithyroid drugs. These TCRs come from a man aged 18 to 29 with Graves disease. The conserved cysteine and the conserved F or W are not part of the CDR3 here.

CDR3 | J | V
ASSLQDPSTDTQY | TRBJ2-3 | TRBV5-1
ASRTGTYGYT | TRBJ1-2 | TRBV2
ASIPGPINTEAF | TRBJ1-1 | TRBV28
ASSLSGGPKEQY | TRBJ2-7 | TRBV5-5
ASSRPWTSSYGQY | TRBJ2-7 | TRBV28
ASSPWTEETQY | TRBJ2-5 | TRBV19
AWRTIAGGTDTQY | TRBJ2-3 | TRBV30
ASSVGQQETQY | TRBJ2-5 | TRBV9
ASSLDWGKSTDTQY | TRBJ2-3 | TRBV7-9
ASSLPRLAGGPNVLT | TRBJ2-6 | TRBV7-2
ASKYLATNEKLF | TRBJ1-4 | TRBV4-1
ASSPRVGSTDTQY | TRBJ2-3 | TRBV11-2
SARDLAGGPNEQF | TRBJ2-1 | TRBV20-1
ASSFQGRGNQPQH | TRBJ1-5 | TRBV12-3/TRBV12-4
ASNTPGLAGYNEQF | TRBJ2-1 | TRBV3-1
ASSYVQGYEQY | TRBJ2-7 | TRBV19
ASSASEGFSTDTQY | TRBJ2-3 | TRBV9
ASSVGTRGSPLH | TRBJ1-6 | TRBV28
ASSIGTGYGYT | TRBJ1-2 | TRBV19
ASSASSVGEQF | TRBJ2-1 | TRBV7-9
SVTAGGPETQY | TRBJ2-5 | TRBV20-1
ASSQELGTAQETQY | TRBJ2-5 | TRBV4-1
ASSPLTANNSPLH | TRBJ1-6 | TRBV27
ASSTGSGSGETQY | TRBJ2-5 | TRBV13
ASSLASRRDEKLF | TRBJ1-4 | TRBV7-4
ASSEPRGRNMNTEAF | TRBJ1-1 | TRBV6-2/TRBV6-3
ASSADGELFMNTEAF | TRBJ1-1 | TRBV9
ASAGQSSGNTIY | TRBJ1-3 | TRBV6-1
ASSTPDREAYEQY | TRBJ2-7 | TRBV7-9
ASSLGATAGLYEQY | TRBJ2-7 | TRBV7-9
ASTALEKLF | TRBJ1-4 | TRBV7-9